These T cell receptor beta chains were read from a single sample in a study of cytomegalovirus exposure and HLA in healthy donors. TCRdb's table, derived via immunoSEQ multiplex PCR, lists solely in-frame clones and lacks some. This table holds nearly 110,000 clones, about 80% found once. The sample consisted of PBMCs. Receptors were obtained from a young man in good health and CMV-seropositive. Both conserved end residues are part of each CDR3. The D gene is left open where the match is weak. Part of the rows lack a size; the others show once, few, many or a class for expanded clones.

once,TRBJ2-3,TRBV10-1,TRBD2,TGCGCCAGCAGTGAGAGCGGGACCAACGTGAGGGCGCAGTATTTT,CASSESGTNVRAQYF
.,TRBJ2-1,TRBV6-1,TRBD2,TGTGCCAGCAGTGAAGCGAGCGGGGGGTACAATGAGCAGTTCTTC,CASSEASGGYNEQFF
.,TRBJ1-2,TRBV29-1,.,TGCAGCGTTGGGGCCGCGGGGCACTATGGCTACACCTTC,CSVGAAGHYGYTF
.,TRBJ2-1,TRBV27,.,TGTGCCAGCAGTTCAGGACAACGCGGGCAGTTCTTC,CASSSGQRGQFF
.,TRBJ1-5,TRBV12-5,.,TGTGCTAGTGGTTTGATGGAGGGAGTAAATCAGCCCCAGCATTTT,CASGLMEGVNQPQHF
.,TRBJ1-6,TRBV7-9,.,TGTTCCAGCAGCTCCCCCGTTGGGGGGTCTGGTTCACCCCTCCACTTT,CSSSSPVGGSGSPLHF
.,TRBJ1-5,TRBV5-6,TRBD1,TGTGCCAGCAGCTTGGGAGGGACAGGGGAAAGTGGGAGTCAGCCCCAGCATTTT,CASSLGGTGESGSQPQHF
.,TRBJ2-7,TRBV19,.,TGTGCCAGTAGCAACGGTCCCGACTACGAGCAGTACTTC,CASSNGPDYEQYF
.,TRBJ1-3,TRBV29-1,.,TGCAGCGTTGAGTCAGGGGCTGGAAACACCATATATTTT,CSVESGAGNTIYF
.,TRBJ2-4,TRBV6-1,.,TGTGCCAGCATTGAGGGCAGAACCTATACCAAAAACATTCAGTACTTC,CASIEGRTYTKNIQYF
.,TRBJ1-1,TRBV4-1,TRBD1,TGCGCCAGCAGCCACGGGACAGGGCCCTATCGGGCTGAAGCTTTCTTT,CASSHGTGPYRAEAFF
.,TRBJ2-7,TRBV5-6,TRBD1,TGTGCCAGCAGCTACGACAGGGCCCCCTACGAGCAGTACTTC,CASSYDRAPYEQYF
few,TRBJ1-1,TRBV11-3,TRBD1,TGTGCCAGCAGCTTAGGGACAGGAGCTTTCTTT,CASSLGTGAFF
.,TRBJ2-5,TRBV5-1,.,TGCGCCAGCAGCTTGGCGGAGGGGAGGCGAGAGACCCAGTACTTC,CASSLAEGRRETQYF
.,TRBJ1-1,TRBV27,.,TGTGCCAGCAGGTACCTTACGGACAGAGGAACTGAAGCTTTCTTT,CASRYLTDRGTEAFF
.,TRBJ2-7,TRBV7-6,TRBD2,TGTGCCAGCAGCTTACTCCCGGGGGGGCCGGAGGAGCAGTACTTC,CASSLLPGGPEEQYF
.,TRBJ1-1,TRBV5-6,TRBD1,TGTGCCAGCACCCCTCGACAGGGGTGGGTGAAGGCTTTCTTT,CASTPRQGWVKAFF
.,TRBJ1-2,TRBV4-1,.,TGCGCCAGCAGCCAAGCCTCAGGCAGCTATGGCTACACCTTC,CASSQASGSYGYTF
.,TRBJ2-2,TRBV6-4,.,TGTGCCAGCAGCGAAGGGGCCGACACCGGGGAGCTGTTTTTT,CASSEGADTGELFF
few,TRBJ1-6,TRBV7-9,.,TGTGCCAGCAGCTTAGATCTGTATAATTCACCCCTCCACTTT,CASSLDLYNSPLHF
.,TRBJ2-6,TRBV14,TRBD2,TGTGCCAGCAGCCTAATGAGCGGGGGGGCCGGGGCCAACGTCCTGACTTTC,CASSLMSGGAGANVLTF
.,TRBJ2-2,TRBV21-1,.,TGTGCCAGTCCGCAGGGTAAGAACACCGGGGAGCTGTTTTTT,CASPQGKNTGELFF
.,TRBJ2-2,TRBV4-1,TRBD1,TGCGCCAGCAGACTTGGACAGGGGACGAACACCGGGGAGCTGTTTTTT,CASRLGQGTNTGELFF
.,TRBJ1-4,TRBV5-1,.,TGCGCCAGCAGCTCATCCTATTCAACTAATGAAAAACTGTTTTTT,CASSSSYSTNEKLFF
once,TRBJ2-5,TRBV20-1,TRBD2,TGCAGTGCCGGGGGGGCCCACTTC,CSAGGAHF
once,TRBJ1-1,TRBV30,TRBD1,TGTGCCTGGAGGCGGGGACAGGCGAGCCAAGGAGCTTTCTTT,CAWRRGQASQGAFF
.,TRBJ1-5,TRBV15,.,TGTGCCACCGGGGGGGTAGGCAATCAGCCCCAGCATTTT,CATGGVGNQPQHF
.,TRBJ1-2,TRBV5-1,.,TGCGCCAGCAGCAATTTATATGGCTACACCTTC,CASSNLYGYTF
.,TRBJ2-3,TRBV5-1,TRBD2,TGCGCCAGCAGCTTGGGACTAGCGGGGGGGCGTACAGATACGCAGTATTTT,CASSLGLAGGRTDTQYF
once,TRBJ2-3,TRBV9,TRBD2,TGTGCCAGCAGCGACTTTAGCGGGCGTAGCACAGATACGCAGTATTTT,CASSDFSGRSTDTQYF
.,TRBJ1-1,TRBV27,.,TGTGCCAGCACCCCCGACAGTTATGGCACTGAAGCTTTCTTT,CASTPDSYGTEAFF
once,TRBJ1-2,TRBV5-5,TRBD1,TGTGCCAGCAGCCCCGAGGATAGGACAGGGCGGGGCTACACCTTC,CASSPEDRTGRGYTF
.,TRBJ2-2,TRBV6-5,.,TGTGCCAGCAGCGGCGGGACAGCGAACACCGGGGAGCTGTTTTTT,CASSGGTANTGELFF
.,TRBJ2-7,TRBV5-1,TRBD1,TGCGCCAGCAGCTTGGCAAAAGGGGGCAGCACCTACGAGCAGTACTTC,CASSLAKGGSTYEQYF
.,TRBJ2-5,TRBV15,.,TGTGCCACCAGCGGCCGCCCCGGTGAGGGCAAAGAGACCCAGTACTTC,CATSGRPGEGKETQYF
.,TRBJ2-3,TRBV5-1,TRBD2,TGCGCCAGCAGCTTGAAGCGGGGGAACACAGATACGCAGTATTTT,CASSLKRGNTDTQYF
.,TRBJ2-2,TRBV6-8,.,TGTGCCAGCAGCTCACCACAGGGTACCGGGGAGCTGTTTTTT,CASSSPQGTGELFF
.,TRBJ2-7,TRBV12-2,.,TGTGCAAGTCGCTTAGCGGGAGGGACGGCCTCGTTCGGGGAGCAGTACTTC,CASRLAGGTASFGEQYF
.,TRBJ1-1,TRBV7-8,TRBD1,TGTGCCAGCAGCACCCGGACAGGGCAGAACACTGAAGCTTTCTTT,CASSTRTGQNTEAFF
.,TRBJ1-2,TRBV7-9,TRBD1,TGTGCCAGCAGCTTTGACAGGGTGGCAGATGGCTACACCTTC,CASSFDRVADGYTF
.,TRBJ2-1,TRBV15,TRBD1,TGTGCCATTACCGGGACAGGGGACAATGAGCAGTTCTTC,CAITGTGDNEQFF
.,TRBJ2-2,TRBV30,.,TGTGCCTGGGGGGACTGGGCCGAGAACACCGGGGAGCTGTTTTTT,CAWGDWAENTGELFF
.,TRBJ2-7,TRBV6-5,.,TGTGCCAGCCAAACAACCGCCGCTTCCTACGAGCAGTACTTC,CASQTTAASYEQYF
once,TRBJ2-1,TRBV6-1,TRBD2,TGTGCCAGCAGTGAAGGGGCAGGGAGGGTCAATGAGCAGTTCTTC,CASSEGAGRVNEQFF
.,TRBJ2-1,TRBV7-9,TRBD1,TGTTCCAGCAGCTTACAGGGGACAGGTCTCGATGAGCAGTTCTTC,CSSSLQGTGLDEQFF
.,TRBJ2-1,TRBV30,.,TGTGCCTGGAGTGGGCAGGGGCCCAACAATGAGCAGTTCTTC,CAWSGQGPNNEQFF